These 28 T cell receptor beta chains were all obtained from the same sample, sequenced in a study of chemoradiotherapy in HPV16-positive cancers. TCRdb's table, derived via immunoSEQ multiplex PCR, lists solely in-frame clones and lacks some. Of about 53,000 clones in the sample, more than 75% were seen once. The sample in question was blood, obtained from a patient who underwent chemoradiotherapy. The receptors stem from a human donor with HPV-associated anogenital cancer.

The V call is TRBV5-1, the J call TRBJ2-1, with 9 bases that match TRBD2. J lost 5 bases, V lost 4 bases, and 7 bases had no gene match. The CDR3 runs 15 residues. The germline gives CDR1 SGHRS, CDR2 YFSETQ. The CDR3 sequence is CASSLSRGRDNEQFF. The CDR3 coding sequence is TGCGCCAGCAGCCTCTCTCGCGGGAGGGACAATGAGCAGTTCTTC.

In its sample, this clone was seen once. The chain has TRBV7-8 and TRBJ1-6; D is undetermined. CDR1 SGHVS and CDR2 FQNEAQ come from the germline V gene. The V end was cut by 0 bases, the J end by 8 bases, with 5 bases between. The CDR3 totals 13 residues. The CDR3 spells CASSLASDSPLHF. CDR3 DNA sequence: TGTGCCAGCAGCTTAGCGTCGGATTCACCCCTCCACTTT.

V gene TRBV19 combines with J gene TRBJ1-5; TRBD1 matches 8 bases. CDR3 size: 13 residues. With V trimmed by 8 bases and J by 4 bases, 4 bases remained unmatched. Germline values: CDR1 LNHDA, CDR2 SQIVND (reference sequence). The CDR3 DNA reads as TGTGCCAGTGCCACAGGGGGTAATCAGCCCCAGCATTTT. Translating it yields CASATGGNQPQHF.

This chain joins TRBV19 and TRBJ1-1; tentatively, D is TRBD1 (5 bases). The CDR3 length is 14 residues. Germline loops: CDR1 LNHDA, CDR2 SQIVND (reference sequence). With 3 bases removed from V and 1 base from J, the gap between germline ends came to 9 bases. The CDR3 DNA follows: TGTGCCAGTAGTATGGTAGGGACGAACACTGAAGCTTTCTTT. Translating gives CASSMVGTNTEAFF. The variable domain in full, completed from reference TRBV19 and TRBJ1-1, reads DGGITQSPKYLFRKEGQNVTLSCEQNLNHDAMYWYRQDPGQGLRLIYYSQIVNDFQKGDIAEGYSVSREKKESFPLTVTSAQKNPTAFYLCASSMVGTNTEAFFGQGTRLTVV.

This chain uses TRBV5-1 with TRBJ2-7; no definite D call. CDR1 is SGHRS and CDR2 is YFSETQ in the germline V gene. The CDR3 loop spans 15 amino acids. Trimming removed 0 bases at V and 2 bases at J, with 12 bases between. This chain's CDR3 is CASSLGDVEAYEQYF. In DNA form, the CDR3 reads TGCGCCAGCAGCTTGGGTGACGTCGAGGCCTACGAGCAGTACTTC.

The chain uses TRBV6-5 and TRBJ1-3; D might be TRBD1 (5 bases). V lost 0 bases to trimming and J lost 2 bases, with 8 bases between them. Per the germline V gene, CDR1 is MNHEY and CDR2 is SVGAGI. The CDR3 covers 15 residues. In DNA form, the CDR3 reads TGTGCCAGCAGTTACTCGGGGGGAGCTGGAAACACCATATATTTT. It encodes CASSYSGGAGNTIYF.

The genes are TRBV6-1 and TRBJ2-3; D uncertain. Germline loops: CDR1 MNHNS, CDR2 SASEGT. V dropped 1 base and J dropped 5 bases, with 13 bases sitting between them. The CDR3 has 15 amino acids. For the CDR3, the DNA is TGTGCCAGCAGTGAAGAGGTGGGTGCGGTAGATACGCAGTATTTT. Protein: CASSEEVGAVDTQYF.

This sequence joins TRBV7-8 and TRBJ2-2; TRBD1 agrees at 9 bases. The V segment lost 2 bases and the J segment 5 bases; nucleotides outside the gene matches: 6. The V gene's germline CDR1 is SGHVS and CDR2 FQNEAQ. The CDR3 runs 16 residues. The CDR3 bases are TGTGCCAGCAGCTTATTGGGACAGGGAGTTACCGGGGAGCTGTTTTTT. Translation gives CASSLLGQGVTGELFF.

The rearrangement joins TRBV7-2 to TRBJ2-1; TRBD2 matches at 7 bases. Germline V gives CDR1 SGHTA, CDR2 FQGNSA. The CDR3 has 15 residues. V was pared by 1 base and J by 6 bases, with 6 bases of the junction left unmatched. The CDR3 nucleotides are TGTGCCAGCAGCTTAGGGACTAGTCTCGGCAATGAGCAGTTCTTC. Translating gives CASSLGTSLGNEQFF.

The chain employs TRBV27 and TRBJ1-1; D is possibly TRBD1 (5 bases). The CDR3 runs to 13 residues. In germline, CDR1 is MNHEY, CDR2 SMNVEV (reference sequence). The V end was cut by 3 bases, the J end by 5 bases, with 10 bases between. Here the CDR3 DNA reads TGTGCCAGCAGTTTCGGGGCGAGGACTGAAGCTTTCTTT. It encodes CASSFGARTEAFF.

In DNA, the CDR3 is TGTGCCAGTAGAGGAGCGGGGACCACTCAAGAGACCCAGTACTTC. Translated, it gives CASRGAGTTQETQYF. This chain joins TRBV19 and TRBJ2-5, with 7 nucleotides matching TRBD2. After removal of 6 bases from V and 2 bases from J, the junction contained 9 bases not matched to a gene. Germline CDR1 LNHDA, CDR2 SQIVND (reference sequence). The CDR3 runs 15 residues.

This chain links TRBV30 with TRBJ1-1, with D tentatively TRBD1 (6 bases). Between the trimmed V and J ends, which lost 3 bases and 3 bases, there was a span of 11 bases. In germline, CDR1 is GTSNPN, CDR2 SVGIG (reference sequence). This CDR3 has 13 residues. The CDR3 loop is CAWRPRTDTEAFF. The CDR3 coding sequence is TGTGCCTGGAGACCCCGGACAGACACTGAAGCTTTCTTT. Combining the CDR3 with reference TRBV30 and TRBJ1-1 gives the whole variable domain SQTIHQWPATLVQPVGSPLSLECTVEGTSNPNLYWYRQAAGRGLQLLFYSVGIGQISSEVPQNLSASRPQDRQFILSSKKLLLSDSGFYLCAWRPRTDTEAFFGQGTRLTVV.

The chain combines TRBV7-9 with TRBJ2-5; TRBD2 might be the D (5 bases). The J call may not be correct, given that the DNA end is closer to TRBJ2-7. The CDR3 runs to 12 residues. Germline CDR1 reads SEHNR; CDR2 reads FQNEAQ (reference sequence). In nucleotides, the CDR3 is TGTGCCAGCCCCGGGGTTTCCTACGAGCAGTACTTC. Protein sequence: CASPGVSYEQYF.

V and J are TRBV4-3 and TRBJ1-2; perhaps TRBD1 as D (5 bases). Germline CDR1 is LGHNA and CDR2 is YSLEER. This CDR3 comprises 16 residues. Trimming took off 1 base at V and 7 bases at J, with 19 bases between the two ends. CDR3 coding DNA: TGCGCCAGCAGCCAAGCCGGGACGAGAAGTACGGGTGGCTACACCTTC. Its protein is CASSQAGTRSTGGYTF.

The chain combines TRBV18 with TRBJ2-7; possibly TRBD2 for D (7 bases). V lost 3 bases, J lost 3 bases, and 18 bases lay in between. Germline CDR1 KGHSH, CDR2 LQKENI. CDR3 size: 16 residues. The CDR3 DNA reads TGTGCCAGCTCACCCCCGAGGGGGGCGGGAGACTACGAGCAGTACTTC. It is translated as CASSPPRGAGDYEQYF.

This clone counts as medium-sized. This rearrangement joins TRBV4-2 to TRBJ1-2, with unresolved D. This CDR3 has 16 residues. CDR1 LGHNA and CDR2 YNFKEQ come from the germline V gene. Between the trimmed V and J ends, which lost 1 base and 6 bases, there was a span of 18 bases. The CDR3 is CASSQVGHRAIHGYTF. In DNA, the CDR3 is TGTGCCAGCAGCCAAGTCGGGCACCGGGCCATTCATGGCTACACCTTC.

This chain links TRBV5-8 with TRBJ1-5; tentative D call: TRBD1 (5 bases). Trimming pared 3 bases from V and 5 bases from J, leaving 15 bases between. Germline V gives CDR1 SGHTS, CDR2 YDEGEE. The CDR3 consists of 15 residues. The CDR3 nucleotides read TGTGCCAGCAGCTACCTCGGAAGGGGTGATCAGCCCCAGCATTTT. This sequence encodes CASSYLGRGDQPQHF.

The chain employs TRBV5-1 and TRBJ2-7; 7 nucleotides align to TRBD1. CDR1 SGHRS and CDR2 YFSETQ come from the germline V gene. This CDR3 contains 14 residues. J gave up 3 bases and V 1 base, and 4 bases lay outside the gene matches. CDR3 DNA sequence: TGCGCCAGCAGCTTGACGACAGGGAACTACGAGCAGTACTTC. It encodes CASSLTTGNYEQYF.

This clone was detected only a few times. The V and J genes are TRBV30 and TRBJ2-7, with D perhaps matching TRBD2 (6 bases). The CDR3 contains 13 residues. Germline assignment: CDR1 GTSNPN and CDR2 SVGIG (reference sequence). Trimming shortened V by 5 bases and J by 3 bases, and 14 bases separated the two germline ends. The CDR3 region has the DNA TGTGCCTGGGGGGGACCGGGGGACTACGAGCAGTACTTC. Translated, it gives CAWGGPGDYEQYF. Combining the CDR3 with reference TRBV30 and TRBJ2-7 gives the whole variable domain SQTIHQWPATLVQPVGSPLSLECTVEGTSNPNLYWYRQAAGRGLQLLFYSVGIGQISSEVPQNLSASRPQDRQFILSSKKLLLSDSGFYLCAWGGPGDYEQYFGPGTRLTVT.

The genes are TRBV7-3 and TRBJ2-1; weak D call: TRBD2 (6 bases). V gave up 5 bases and J gave up 1 base, with 15 bases separating them. Germline assignment: CDR1 SGHTA and CDR2 FQGTGA. CDR3 length: 16 residues. CDR3: CASSRGIGISYNEQFF. DNA of the CDR3: TGTGCCAGCAGCCGGGGGATTGGTATTTCCTACAATGAGCAGTTCTTC.

The genes are TRBV4-2 and TRBJ1-3; the D gene is possibly TRBD1 (6 bases). The germline V gene has CDR1 LGHNA and CDR2 YNFKEQ. V was cut by 6 bases and J by 0 bases, with 15 bases left in between. The CDR3 covers 16 residues. This chain's CDR3 is CASRRGEGPSGNTIYF. The DNA for the CDR3 is TGTGCCAGCAGAAGGGGGGAGGGGCCCTCTGGAAACACCATATATTTT.

The chain couples TRBV5-4 to TRBJ2-3, with 8 positions matching TRBD2. V was pared by 4 bases and J by 1 base, with 2 bases of the junction left unmatched. This CDR3 region has 14 residues. CDR1 and CDR2 from the germline V gene are SGHNT and YYREEE (reference sequence). The chain's CDR3 is CASSPRGGTDTQYF. In nucleotides, the CDR3 is TGTGCCAGCAGCCCGCGGGGGGGCACAGATACGCAGTATTTT.

The gene calls are TRBV7-9 and TRBJ1-2; D gene ambiguous. Trimming shortened V by 5 bases and J by 6 bases, and 16 bases separated the two germline ends. The CDR3 runs to 14 residues. Germline assignment: CDR1 SEHNR and CDR2 FQNEAQ (reference sequence). The CDR3 DNA sequence: TGTGCCAGCAGCCCCTATCCGGAAATCGATGGCTACACCTTC. Amino acids: CASSPYPEIDGYTF.

The V call is TRBV21-1, the J call TRBJ2-7; the D call in the table, TRBD1, was not verified against the DNA. TRBV21-1 is noted as a pseudogene. This CDR3 region has 14 residues. The chain's CDR3 is CASSPWGSAYEQYF. The CDR3 DNA is TGTGCCAGCAGTCCTTGGGGCAGCGCCTACGAGCAGTACTTC.

This sequence joins TRBV11-2 and TRBJ2-2, with D perhaps matching TRBD1 (5 bases). Germline CDR1 SGHAT, CDR2 FQNNGV. The CDR3 runs to 16 residues. The V end was cut by 4 bases, the J end by 1 base, with 13 bases between. The chain's CDR3 is CASSSPIRENTGELFF. The CDR3 DNA sequence: TGTGCCAGCAGCTCACCCATCAGGGAGAACACCGGGGAGCTGTTTTTT. Full variable domain (outside the CDR3, taken from reference TRBV11-2 and TRBJ2-2): EAGVAQSPRYKIIEKRQSVAFWCNPISGHATLYWYQQILGQGPKLLIQFQNNGVVDDSQLPKDRFSAERLKGVDSTLKIQPAKLEDSAVYLCASSSPIRENTGELFFGEGSRLTVL.

V gene TRBV5-8 combines with J gene TRBJ2-3, with D perhaps TRBD1 (6 bases). V was cut by 2 bases and J by 0 bases, with 13 bases left in between. Germline CDR1 reads SGHTS; CDR2 reads YDEGEE. The CDR3 extends over 16 amino acids. CDR3 in amino acids: CASSFGGRGSTDTQYF. The CDR3 coding sequence is TGTGCCAGCAGCTTTGGGGGCAGGGGTAGCACAGATACGCAGTATTTT.

The chain employs TRBV30 and TRBJ2-2; the D gene is possibly TRBD1 (5 bases). V lost 0 bases, J lost 0 bases, and 11 bases lay in between. CDR1 and CDR2 from the germline V gene are GTSNPN and SVGIG (reference sequence). CDR3 length: 16 residues. CDR3 bases: TGTGCCTGGAGTGTACCTAGGACAACGAACACCGGGGAGCTGTTTTTT. It translates to CAWSVPRTTNTGELFF. Looking up the rest from reference TRBV30 and TRBJ2-2 gives the full variable domain: SQTIHQWPATLVQPVGSPLSLECTVEGTSNPNLYWYRQAAGRGLQLLFYSVGIGQISSEVPQNLSASRPQDRQFILSSKKLLLSDSGFYLCAWSVPRTTNTGELFFGEGSRLTVL.

This clone has just a few counts. V gene TRBV30 combines with J gene TRBJ1-5; tentative D call: TRBD1 (5 bases). The germline V gene encodes CDR1 GTSNPN and CDR2 SVGIG (reference sequence). The CDR3 sequence is 16 residues long. Trimming removed 0 bases at V and 3 bases at J, with 15 bases between. The CDR3 region has the DNA TGTGCCTGGAGTGTACGGGGAGGGGCGGACAATCAGCCCCAGCATTTT. It codes for CAWSVRGGADNQPQHF.